This T cell receptor (beta chain) was documented in a study of T cell responses to AZD1222 COVID-19 vaccine (dated by TCRdb to about 2021). Regarding the study in general: AZD1222 recipients whose second dose came at about 4 weeks and those whose second dose came at about 12 weeks were combined into one group, since spike-specific TCR depth and breadth did not differ between the two schedules. TCR sequencing was performed for about 240 trial participants, of whom roughly 200 were given two doses of AZD1222 and around 25 were given two doses of MenACWY control vaccine. Trial participants were enrolled into age subgroups of 18-55, 56-69 and 70-plus years, which contained around 140, 26 and 57 TCR-sequenced participants, respectively. What the study reported, not specific to this receptor: Most participants were white British and females outnumbered males, and the authors suggested that clonal diversity may have been underestimated. No day 14 peak-response samples were available, so repertoires were characterized only after the peak T cell response. Reportedly, close to half of the unique spike-specific TCRs recognized epitopes lying outside the regions that are mutated in the B.1.351 and B.1.1.7 variants. A significant rise in spike-specific TCR breadth and depth was observed after two AZD1222 doses relative to day 0 and relative to MenACWY recipients. The 56-69-year group was small, and its depth increase did not reach significance, likely because of low power. CD4 TCRs associated with the vaccine covered the entire spike protein, and the dominant responses were in regions 160-218 and 743-854. Conclusions about previously exposed vaccinees were limited because only six AZD1222 recipients were SARS-CoV-2 seropositive at baseline.

The time point label on this specimen signifies: baseline before first vaccination. Vaccinee samples came from UK trials COV001 and COV002, including a single-blind randomized controlled phase 2/3 trial of AZD1222 (ChAdOx1 nCoV-19) in healthy adults. For TCRbeta chain sequencing, PBMC samples from trial participants were taken at day 0 and at day 28 after the second dose. The CDR3, cysteine through phenylalanine, is 13 amino acids long. The kept DNA is CDR3 alone, 39 bases in frame from the first base. For this chain, trimming is 2 bases at the V end and 4 bases at the J end, and the number of junction bases without a gene match is 0. The CDR3 regions of human TCRbeta chains were analyzed by immunosequencing. On the study's bioinformatics: Repertoire TCRs were checked for matches against a reference library of SARS-CoV-2-specific TCRs that had been generated using the MIRA antigen-specificity platform. Breadth was defined as the fraction of unique TCRs that were SARS-CoV-2-associated. Depth was defined as the fraction of total T cells that were SARS-CoV-2-associated. Using the MIRA data, each spike-specific TCR was assigned both to the spike region to which the TCR was reactive and to a CD4 or CD8 class. Log10-transformed breadth and depth values were compared by one-way ANOVA with Sidak's multiple comparisons tests. The table was pulled from immuneACCESS by TCRdb, which kept in-frame rearrangements only. Such tables lose some clones; where checked, under half of the loss comes from unresolved V genes, and the rest has no known cause. From that table come the V and J calls and clone size; the DNA was used to work out D and trimming. The sample profile shows approximately 100,000 clones; 92% of them were found once. Of the sample, about 1.2% is held by the ten largest clones.

Of note for this clone: Its antigen target is currently unknown. Base qualities are not at hand, and no much larger clone is one base apart.

The sequence links TRBV12-3 or TRBV12-4 to TRBJ1-1; 8 central nucleotides agree with TRBD1. This TCR derives from an adult in good health. The input for sequencing was peripheral blood, taken on day 0 of AZD1222 vaccination. The sequence in DNA is TGTGCCAGCAGTTTACAGGGGGCCACTGAAGCTTTCTTT. This sequence encodes CASSLQGATEAFF.